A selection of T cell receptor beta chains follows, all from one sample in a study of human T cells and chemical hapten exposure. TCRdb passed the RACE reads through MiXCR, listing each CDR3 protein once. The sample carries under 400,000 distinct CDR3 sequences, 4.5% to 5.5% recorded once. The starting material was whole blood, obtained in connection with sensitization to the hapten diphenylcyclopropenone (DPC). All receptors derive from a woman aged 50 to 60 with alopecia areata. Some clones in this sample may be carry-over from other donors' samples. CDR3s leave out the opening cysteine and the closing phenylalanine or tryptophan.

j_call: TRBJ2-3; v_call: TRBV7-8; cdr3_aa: ASSWGLAGGSDTQY
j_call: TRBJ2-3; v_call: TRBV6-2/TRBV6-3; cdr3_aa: ASRAGQGGTDTQY
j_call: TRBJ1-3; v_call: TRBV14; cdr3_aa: ASSQVVGNRGNTIY
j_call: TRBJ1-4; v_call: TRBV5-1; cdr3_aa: ASSLEGSTNEKLF
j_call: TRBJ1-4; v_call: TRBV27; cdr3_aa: ASKGVAKREKLF
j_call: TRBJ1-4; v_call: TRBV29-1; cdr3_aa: STRQGSNEKLF
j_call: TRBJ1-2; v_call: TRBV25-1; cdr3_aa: ASTRPHYGYT
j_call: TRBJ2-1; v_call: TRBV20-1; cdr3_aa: SARALAGGNEQF
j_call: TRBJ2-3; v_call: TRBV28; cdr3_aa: ASSFVAGVVTDTQY
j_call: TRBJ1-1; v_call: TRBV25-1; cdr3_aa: ASSDPGTPPDLNTEAF
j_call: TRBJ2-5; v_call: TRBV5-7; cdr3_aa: ASSLERASEFKETQY
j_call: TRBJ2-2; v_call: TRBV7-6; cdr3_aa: ASSGRTGLNTGELF
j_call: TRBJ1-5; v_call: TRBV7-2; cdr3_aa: ASSLEADGNQPQH
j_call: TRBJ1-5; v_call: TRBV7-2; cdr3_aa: ASSSRTGAYSNQPQH
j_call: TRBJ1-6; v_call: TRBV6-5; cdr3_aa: ASSQGQASSYNSPLH
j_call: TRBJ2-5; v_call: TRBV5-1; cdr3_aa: ASSLTGEPGETQY
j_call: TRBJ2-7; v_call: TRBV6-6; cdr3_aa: ASSRVNEQY
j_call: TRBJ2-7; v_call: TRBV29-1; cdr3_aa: SVEKRERSSYEQY
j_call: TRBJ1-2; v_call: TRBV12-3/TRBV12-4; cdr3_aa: ASRNTGTYGYT
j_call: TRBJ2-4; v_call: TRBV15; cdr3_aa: ATSREGTGWTKNIQY
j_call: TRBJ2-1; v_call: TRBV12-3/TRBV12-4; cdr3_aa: ASNLKFDEQF
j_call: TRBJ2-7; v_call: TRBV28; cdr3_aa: ASSPGGGAPYEQY
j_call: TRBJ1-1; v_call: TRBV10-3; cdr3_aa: AISEYGPEAF
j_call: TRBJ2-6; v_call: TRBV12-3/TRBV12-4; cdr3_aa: ASSFGTGGVGANVLT
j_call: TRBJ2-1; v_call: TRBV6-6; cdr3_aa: ASISEPGGNEQF
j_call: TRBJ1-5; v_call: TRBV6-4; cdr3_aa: ASSTIPGHSSNQPQH
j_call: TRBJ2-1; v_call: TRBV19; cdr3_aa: ASEDGQGDEQF
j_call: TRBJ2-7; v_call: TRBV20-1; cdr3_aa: SARDRQRDTYEQY